This record concerns one T cell receptor (beta chain) sequence. Its target is not known. The source of the sample is a study of T cells in Graves' hyperthyroidism and ophthalmopathy. Study information: Peripheral blood was collected at initial diagnosis, before any treatment. Findings and caveats of the study: Most thyroid clonotypes that were expanded above 0.001 also turned up in blood. Ophthalmopathy, which appeared later, was predicted by the model a median around 6 months before onset.

CDR3 length: 14 amino acids. With V trimmed by 6 bases and J by 6 bases, 10 bases remained unmatched. The TCR beta CDR3 regions underwent amplification using RNA transcripts as the source. Initially, a first-round RT-PCR of the TCR CDR3 employed the HTBI primer set. TCRdb fed the multiplex PCR reads into MiXCR, producing one record per CDR3 protein. This table has roughly 420,000 distinct CDR3 sequences, around 14% appearing once. The TCR sequence derives from a woman aged 18-29 years with Graves' hyperthyroidism. Sequences were obtained from blood. The gene calls are TRBV12-3 or TRBV12-4 and TRBJ2-7, with 8 bases that match TRBD2. The CDR3 DNA follows: TGTGCCAGCAGCCTCTCCCGGGGGGGCGGCGAGCAGTACTTC. Residues: CASSLSRGGGEQYF.